This T cell receptor (beta chain) was sequenced for a study of blood T cell repertoires in COVID-19. At the level of the study: Samples came from the United States, Italy and Spain, spanning acute and convalescent COVID-19. From T cells, B-cell-depleted T cells, or PBMCs came the material, which was cDNA or gDNA.

In the study's own analysis: Amplification from reference gene primers served as the basis for estimated nucleated cell counts. Generated by immunoSEQ multiplex PCR, the TCRdb table keeps only in-frame clones and is missing some. V and J calls and clone size follow that table, whereas D and trimming were derived from the DNA. The sample has roughly 77,000 clones, 80% seen once. The CDR3 loop spans 15 amino acids. The germline V gene encodes CDR1 MNHEY and CDR2 SVGAGI. Unmatched junction bases numbered 5, after V lost 6 bases and J lost 2 bases. The sample consisted of peripheral blood. This receptor was taken from a woman in her 70s with acute or convalescent COVID-19. This chain uses TRBV6-5 with TRBJ1-2, with 11 bases aligning to TRBD1. The CDR3 is CASRPGQGANYGYTF. The CDR3 nucleotides read TGTGCCAGCAGACCCGGACAGGGGGCAAACTATGGCTACACCTTC.